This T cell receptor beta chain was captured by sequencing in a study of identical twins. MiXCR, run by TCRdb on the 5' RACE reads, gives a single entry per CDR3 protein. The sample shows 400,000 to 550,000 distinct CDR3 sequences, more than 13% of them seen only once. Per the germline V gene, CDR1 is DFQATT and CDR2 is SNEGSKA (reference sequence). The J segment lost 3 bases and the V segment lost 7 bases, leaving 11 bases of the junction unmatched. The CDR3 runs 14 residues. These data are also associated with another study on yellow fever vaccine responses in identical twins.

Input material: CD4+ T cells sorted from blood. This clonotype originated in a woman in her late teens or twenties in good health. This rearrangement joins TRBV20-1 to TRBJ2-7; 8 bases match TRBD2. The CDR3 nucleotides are TGCAGTGTTCCCGGGACTAGAGGAAACTACGAGCAGTACTTC. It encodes CSVPGTRGNYEQYF.